The source of this T cell receptor (beta chain) is a study of shared T cell receptors in the human thymus. TCRdb keeps only in-frame clones here, not all; method: immunoSEQ multiplex PCR. Of 600,000 or so clones listed, around 87% are singletons. Germline CDR1 reads SNHLY; CDR2 reads FYNNEI. The CDR3 runs 14 residues. V was cut by 6 bases and J by 2 bases, with 13 bases left in between. This same sample was also taken into another study, of human thymus T cells. In that study: Infants, healthy and Finnish, who were having corrective surgery for congenital heart defects served as donors. Corrective cardiac surgery supplied the resected thymus tissue.

The specimen sequenced was thymocytes. The rearrangement joins TRBV2 to TRBJ1-1; no clear D gene. This receptor was identified in a boy younger than two with a congenital heart defect. CDR3 region: CASRAGDGNTEAFF. The CDR3, as DNA: TGTGCCAGCAGAGCCGGGGATGGCAACACTGAAGCTTTCTTT.